This T cell receptor (beta chain) was profiled in a study of blood T cell repertoires in COVID-19. Study-level information: Nucleic acid was either cDNA or gDNA, and it came from T cells, B-cell-depleted T cells, or PBMCs.

Original data processing: Reference gene primer amplification gave estimated nucleated cell counts. Profiled with immunoSEQ multiplex PCR; TCRdb holds only in-frame clones, not every one. V, J and clone size derive from that table, while D and trimming were established from the DNA sequence. This sample yields 410,000 or so clones, of which roughly 85% are seen a single time; more than 1.4% belongs to the top ten. Germline values: CDR1 LGHDT, CDR2 YNNKEL (reference sequence). V lost 3 bases to trimming and J lost 4 bases, with 13 bases between them. This CDR3 spans 15 amino acids. The sample consisted of peripheral blood. The source is a woman aged 25 to 45 with active or convalescent COVID-19. V usage is TRBV3-1 (or the pseudogene TRBV3-2) and J usage is TRBJ1-5; the D gene is possibly TRBD1 (6 bases). The CDR3 nucleotides read TGTGCCAGCAGCCAGGCCGGGACACCAAATCAGCCCCAGCATTTT. Its protein is CASSQAGTPNQPQHF.